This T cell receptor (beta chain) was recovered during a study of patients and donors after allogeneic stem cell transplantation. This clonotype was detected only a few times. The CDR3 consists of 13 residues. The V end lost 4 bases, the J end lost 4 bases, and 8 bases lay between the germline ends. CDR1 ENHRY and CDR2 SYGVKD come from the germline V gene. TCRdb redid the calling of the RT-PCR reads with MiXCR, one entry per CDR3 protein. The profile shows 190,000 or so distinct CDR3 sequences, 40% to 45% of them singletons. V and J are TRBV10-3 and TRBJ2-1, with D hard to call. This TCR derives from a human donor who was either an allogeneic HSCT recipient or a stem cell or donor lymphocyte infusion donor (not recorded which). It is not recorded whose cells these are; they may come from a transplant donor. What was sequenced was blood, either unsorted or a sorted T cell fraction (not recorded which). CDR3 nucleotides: TGTGCCATCAGTGGAGGCAGTTACAATGAGCAGTTCTTC. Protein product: CAISGGSYNEQFF.